The 9 T cell receptor beta chains below come from one sample, sequenced in a study of shared clonotypes between healthy human individuals. Clones were read by immunoSEQ multiplex PCR, and TCRdb kept only the in-frame ones, dropping some. The table includes hundreds of thousands of clones, around 97% detected once. The sample consisted of naive CD4+ T cells sorted from blood. The sample's subset: CD45RA+ positively selected. Source of these receptors: a woman aged 25-40 years in good health.

With regard to this clone: Other DNA sequences in this sample translate to the same CDR3. The CDR3 DNA is TGCGCCAGCAGCTTGGTTCAGGGTGGAACTGAAGCTTTCTTT. It encodes CASSLVQGGTEAFF. This chain connects TRBV5-1 to TRBJ1-1; perhaps TRBD1 as D (5 bases). From germline, CDR1 is SGHRS and CDR2 YFSETQ. V dropped 0 bases and J dropped 5 bases, with 11 bases sitting between them. CDR3 size: 14 residues.

The sample holds one count of this clone. In DNA, the CDR3 is TGTGCCAGCAGCCGACCCTCCTCTGGAAACACCATATATTTT. Translated: CASSRPSSGNTIYF. The genes are TRBV6-6 and TRBJ1-3; D unclear. The V gene lost 6 bases and the J gene lost 0 bases, with 9 bases spanning the gap. Germline V gene lookup returns CDR1 MNHNY and CDR2 SVGAGI (reference sequence). CDR3 length: 14 amino acids.

The chain recombines TRBV6-4 with TRBJ2-2; maybe TRBD2 (6 bases). V was cut by 4 bases and J by 5 bases, with 8 bases left in between. The germline gives CDR1 MRHNA, CDR2 SNTAGT. The CDR3 sequence is 13 residues long. Here the CDR3 DNA reads TGTGCCAGCAGTGGGGACTTAACCGGGGAGCTGTTTTTT. It yields the protein CASSGDLTGELFF.

V gene TRBV28 combines with J gene TRBJ1-2; D perhaps matches TRBD1 (5 bases). V was shortened by 6 bases and J by 1 base, with 12 bases between the two germline ends. Germline CDR1 reads MDHEN; CDR2 reads SYDVKM. The CDR3 loop spans 14 amino acids. The DNA of the CDR3 is TGTGCCAGCAGCACGGGGCTTGATAACTATGGCTACACCTTC. It translates to CASSTGLDNYGYTF.

This chain links TRBV5-1 with TRBJ2-1, with 8 nucleotides matching TRBD2. Unmatched junction bases numbered 11, after V lost 1 base and J lost 5 bases. The V gene's germline CDR1 is SGHRS and CDR2 YFSETQ. The CDR3 runs 17 residues. The CDR3 region is CASSLKAGGVLDNEQFF. CDR3 DNA: TGCGCCAGCAGCTTGAAGGCGGGAGGAGTACTCGACAATGAGCAGTTCTTC.

V gene TRBV5-1 combines with J gene TRBJ2-3; 10 bases agree with TRBD2. Germline V gives CDR1 SGHRS, CDR2 YFSETQ. V trimming: 0 bases; J trimming: 3 bases; junction bases outside the gene matches: 1. CDR3 length equals 15 residues. CDR3 residues: CASSLDSGRTDTQYF. CDR3 coding DNA: TGCGCCAGCAGCTTGGATAGCGGGAGGACAGATACGCAGTATTTT.

The J gene is TRBJ2-7, the V gene TRBV6-1; D perhaps matches TRBD1 (6 bases). The germline gives CDR1 MNHNS, CDR2 SASEGT. V lost 6 bases, J lost 0 bases, and 12 bases lay in between. This CDR3 is built from 14 residues. The CDR3 protein is CASRVTGYSYEQYF. The CDR3 region has the DNA TGTGCCAGCAGGGTGACAGGATACTCCTACGAGCAGTACTTC.

V usage is TRBV7-9 and J usage is TRBJ1-1, with D unclear. CDR3 size: 15 residues. The germline V gene encodes CDR1 SEHNR and CDR2 FQNEAQ (reference sequence). The V end lost 7 bases, the J end lost 6 bases, and 21 bases lay between the germline ends. The CDR3 DNA reads TGTGCCAGCACCCTAAAGTCCGGGTTAAGGGCTGAAGCTTTCTTT. Amino acid sequence: CASTLKSGLRAEAFF.

The chain joins TRBV5-4 to TRBJ2-2, with 7 bases that match TRBD2. Trimming removed 4 bases from V and 5 bases from J; junction bases left unmatched: 14. The germline V gene has CDR1 SGHNT and CDR2 YYREEE (reference sequence). This CDR3 comprises 17 residues. CDR3 residues: CASSPIEFSGSTGELFF. DNA for the CDR3: TGTGCCAGCAGCCCAATAGAGTTTAGCGGGTCAACCGGGGAGCTGTTTTTT.